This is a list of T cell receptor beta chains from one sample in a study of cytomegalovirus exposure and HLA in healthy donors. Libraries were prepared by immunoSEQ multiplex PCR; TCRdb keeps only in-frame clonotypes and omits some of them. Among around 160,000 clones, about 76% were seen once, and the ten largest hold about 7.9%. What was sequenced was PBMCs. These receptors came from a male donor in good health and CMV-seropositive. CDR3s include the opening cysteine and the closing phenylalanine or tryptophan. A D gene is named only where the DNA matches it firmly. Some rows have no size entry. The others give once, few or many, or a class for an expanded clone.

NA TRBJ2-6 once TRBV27 CASSLTGTRIISGANVLTF TGTGCCAGCAGTCTTACAGGGACACGGATTATCTCTGGGGCCAACGTCCTGACTTTC
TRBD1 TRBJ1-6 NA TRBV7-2 CASSPRQGAPLHF TGTGCCAGCAGCCCCCGACAGGGAGCACCCCTCCACTTT
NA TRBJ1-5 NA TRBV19 CASSIGASQPQHF TGTGCCAGTAGTATAGGGGCGAGTCAGCCCCAGCATTTT
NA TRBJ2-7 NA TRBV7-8 CASSPGGLFDEQYF TGTGCCAGCAGCCCCGGGGGGCTCTTCGACGAGCAGTACTTC
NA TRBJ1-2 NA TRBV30 CAWSTHNYGYTF TGTGCCTGGAGTACACACAACTATGGCTACACCTTC
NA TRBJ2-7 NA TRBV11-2 CASSLDRYEQYF TGTGCCAGCAGCTTAGACCGCTACGAGCAGTACTTC
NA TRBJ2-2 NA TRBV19 CASSLLTGLLNTGELFF TGTGCCAGTAGCCTCTTGACAGGCCTCCTCAACACCGGGGAGCTGTTTTTT
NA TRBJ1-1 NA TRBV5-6 CASSSEYVNTEAFF TGTGCCAGCAGCTCGGAGTACGTGAACACTGAAGCTTTCTTT
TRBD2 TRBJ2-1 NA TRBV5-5 CASSPSSGGSEQFF TGTGCCAGCAGCCCGTCTAGCGGGGGTAGTGAGCAGTTCTTC
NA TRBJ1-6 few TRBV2 CASRHDRRNSPLHF TGTGCCAGCAGGCACGACAGAAGAAATTCACCCCTCCACTTT
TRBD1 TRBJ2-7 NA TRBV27 CASSLSGQAFYEQYF TGTGCCAGCAGTTTATCGGGACAGGCTTTTTACGAGCAGTACTTC
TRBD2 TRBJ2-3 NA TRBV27 CASTLSGGGERF TGTGCCAGCACCCTGTCGGGCGGGGGGGAACGGTTT
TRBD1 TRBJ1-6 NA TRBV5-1 CASSWGRTGMDSPLHF TGCGCCAGCAGCTGGGGTAGGACAGGGATGGATTCACCCCTCCACTTT
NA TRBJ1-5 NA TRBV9 CASSPTGNQPQHF TGTGCCAGCAGCCCCACCGGGAATCAGCCCCAGCATTTT
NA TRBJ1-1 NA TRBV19 CASSTGGNTEAFF TGTGCCAGTAGTACCGGGGGGAACACTGAAGCTTTCTTT
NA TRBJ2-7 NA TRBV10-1 CARNRTRTYEQYF TGCGCCAGGAATAGGACACGCACCTACGAGCAGTACTTC
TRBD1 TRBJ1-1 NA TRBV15 CATSRGPGGRSTEAFF TGTGCCACCAGCAGAGGCCCAGGGGGCAGGAGCACTGAAGCTTTCTTT
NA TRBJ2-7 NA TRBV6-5 CASRTGGVYEQYF TGTGCCAGCAGAACAGGGGGGGTCTACGAGCAGTACTTC
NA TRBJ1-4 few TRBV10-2 CAEIRVPKEKLFF TGCGCCGAGATTAGAGTTCCCAAGGAAAAACTGTTTTTT
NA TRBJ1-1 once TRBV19 CASSSHGANEAFF TGTGCCAGTAGTTCTCATGGGGCAAATGAAGCTTTCTTT
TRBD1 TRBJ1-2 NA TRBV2 CASTRDSTSYYGYTF TGTGCCAGCACTCGGGACAGTACTTCTTACTATGGCTACACCTTC
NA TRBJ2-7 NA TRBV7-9 CASSSRTVPGEQYF TGTGCCAGCAGCTCGAGGACAGTCCCGGGGGAGCAGTACTTC
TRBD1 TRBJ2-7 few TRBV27 CASGGQGAYEQYF TGTGCCAGCGGGGGACAGGGGGCCTACGAGCAGTACTTC
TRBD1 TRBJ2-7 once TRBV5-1 CASSLRGQFPGEQYF TGCGCCAGCAGCTTGCGGGGACAGTTCCCGGGGGAGCAGTACTTC
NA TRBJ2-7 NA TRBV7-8 CASSLEEGYEQYF TGTGCCAGCAGCTTAGAGGAGGGTTACGAGCAGTACTTC
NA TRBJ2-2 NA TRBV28 CASSEYRGGTGELFF TGTGCCAGCAGTGAATACAGGGGAGGCACCGGGGAGCTGTTTTTT
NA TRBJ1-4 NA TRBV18 CASSPERGSNEKLFF TGTGCCAGCTCACCCGAAAGGGGCTCTAATGAAAAACTGTTTTTT
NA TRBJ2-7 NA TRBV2 CASSEGQGFYEQYF TGTGCCAGCAGTGAAGGGCAGGGATTCTACGAGCAGTACTTC
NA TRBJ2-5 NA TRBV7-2 CASSYPGDQETQYF TGTGCCAGCAGCTACCCGGGGGATCAAGAGACCCAGTACTTC
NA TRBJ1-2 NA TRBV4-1 CASSQGSGEGYYGYTF TGCGCCAGCAGCCAAGGCTCCGGGGAGGGATACTATGGCTACACCTTC
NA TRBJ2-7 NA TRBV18 CASSPGGGRPYEQYF TGTGCCAGCTCACCAGGGGGGGGGCGCCCCTACGAGCAGTACTTC
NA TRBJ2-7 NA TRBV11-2 CASSQAVYEQYF TGTGCCAGCAGCCAAGCGGTCTACGAGCAGTACTTC
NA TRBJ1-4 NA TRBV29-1 CSVGLGEKLFF TGCAGCGTGGGGCTTGGTGAAAAACTGTTTTTT
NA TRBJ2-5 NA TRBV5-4 CASSRDIQETQYF TGTGCCAGCAGCCGGGACATCCAAGAGACCCAGTACTTC
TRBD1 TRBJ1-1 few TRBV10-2 CASSGDREGDEAFF TGCGCCAGCAGTGGGGACAGGGAAGGAGATGAAGCTTTCTTT
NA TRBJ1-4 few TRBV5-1 CASFQRSLEKLFF TGCGCCAGCTTTCAGAGGTCCCTTGAAAAACTGTTTTTT
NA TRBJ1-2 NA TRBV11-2 CASSLEAGRGYTF TGTGCCAGCAGCTTAGAAGCCGGGAGGGGCTACACCTTC
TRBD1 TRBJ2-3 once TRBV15 CATSTTTGRLTDTQYF TGTGCCACCAGCACGACGACAGGGCGGTTGACAGATACGCAGTATTTT
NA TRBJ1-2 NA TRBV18 CASSPIQGGYGYTF TGTGCCAGCTCACCTATTCAAGGCGGCTATGGCTACACCTTC
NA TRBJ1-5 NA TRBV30 CAWSEGGLGNQPQHF TGTGCCTGGAGTGAGGGGGGGCTAGGGAATCAGCCCCAGCATTTT
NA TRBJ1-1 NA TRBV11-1 CASSLYRDLAEAFF TGTGCCAGCAGCCTTTACAGGGATTTGGCTGAAGCTTTCTTT
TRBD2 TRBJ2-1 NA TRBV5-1 CASSTTSGGAPSGEQFF TGCGCCAGCAGCACGACTAGCGGGGGCGCCCCAAGCGGTGAGCAGTTCTTC
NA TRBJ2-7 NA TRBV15 CATSKAGLAYEQYF TGTGCCACCAGCAAAGCAGGGCTAGCCTACGAGCAGTACTTC
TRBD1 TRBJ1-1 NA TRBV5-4 CASSLDRGQGGTEAFF TGTGCCAGCAGCTTGGACCGCGGACAGGGAGGGACTGAAGCTTTCTTT
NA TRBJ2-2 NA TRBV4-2 CASSQVQGANTGELFF TGTGCCAGCAGCCAAGTCCAAGGGGCTAACACCGGGGAGCTGTTTTTT
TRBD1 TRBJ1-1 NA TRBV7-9 CASSMTGGFAFF TGTGCCAGCAGCATGACAGGGGGCTTTGCTTTCTTT
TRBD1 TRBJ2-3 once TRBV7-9 CASSLAGTGIGGTQYF TGTGCCAGCAGCCTAGCCGGGACAGGGATTGGCGGTACGCAGTATTTT
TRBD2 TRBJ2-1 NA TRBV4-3 CASSHLGGGNSYNEQFF TGCGCCAGCAGCCATTTAGGCGGGGGGAACTCCTACAATGAGCAGTTCTTC
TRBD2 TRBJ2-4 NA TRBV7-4 CASSPRGTSGHKNIQYF TGTGCCAGCAGCCCTCGCGGGACTAGCGGACACAAAAACATTCAGTACTTC
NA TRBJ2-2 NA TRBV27 CASSFRQNTGELFF TGTGCCAGCAGTTTTAGACAGAACACCGGGGAGCTGTTTTTT